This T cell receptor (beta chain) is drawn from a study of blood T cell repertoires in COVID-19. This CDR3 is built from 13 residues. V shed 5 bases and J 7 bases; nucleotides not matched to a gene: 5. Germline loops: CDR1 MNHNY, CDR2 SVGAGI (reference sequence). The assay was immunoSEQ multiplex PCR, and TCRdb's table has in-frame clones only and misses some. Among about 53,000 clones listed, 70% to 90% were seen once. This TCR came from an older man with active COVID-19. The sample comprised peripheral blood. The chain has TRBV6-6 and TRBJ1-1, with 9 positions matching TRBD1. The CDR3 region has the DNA TGTGCCAGCAGTCACACAGGGGGCGTTGAAGCTTTCTTT. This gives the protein CASSHTGGVEAFF.